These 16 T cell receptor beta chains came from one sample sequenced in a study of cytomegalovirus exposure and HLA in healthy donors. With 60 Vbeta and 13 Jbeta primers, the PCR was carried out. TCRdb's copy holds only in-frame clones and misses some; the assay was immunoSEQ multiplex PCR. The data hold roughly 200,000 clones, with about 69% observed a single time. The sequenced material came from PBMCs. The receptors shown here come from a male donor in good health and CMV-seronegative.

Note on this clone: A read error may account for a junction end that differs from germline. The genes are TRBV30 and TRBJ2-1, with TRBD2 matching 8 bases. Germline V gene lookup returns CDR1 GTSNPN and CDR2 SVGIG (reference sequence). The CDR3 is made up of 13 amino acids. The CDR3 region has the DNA TGTGCCCGGAGCGGGGGCTCCTACAATGAGCAGTTCTTC. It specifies CARSGGSYNEQFF.

CDR3 coding DNA: TGTGCCAGCAGTTACTCAGACTCCCTCTCCTACAATGAGCAGTTCTTC. It translates to CASSYSDSLSYNEQFF. This chain joins TRBV6-6 and TRBJ2-1, with D hard to call. The germline gives CDR1 MNHNY, CDR2 SVGAGI (reference sequence). Trimming took 0 bases from V and 0 from J, leaving 9 bases between them. CDR3 size: 16 residues.

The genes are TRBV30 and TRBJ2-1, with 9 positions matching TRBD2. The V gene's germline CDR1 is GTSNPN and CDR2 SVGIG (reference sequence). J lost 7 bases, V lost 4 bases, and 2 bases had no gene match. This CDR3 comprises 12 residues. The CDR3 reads CAWTSGVNEQFF. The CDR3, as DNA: TGTGCCTGGACTAGCGGGGTGAATGAGCAGTTCTTC.

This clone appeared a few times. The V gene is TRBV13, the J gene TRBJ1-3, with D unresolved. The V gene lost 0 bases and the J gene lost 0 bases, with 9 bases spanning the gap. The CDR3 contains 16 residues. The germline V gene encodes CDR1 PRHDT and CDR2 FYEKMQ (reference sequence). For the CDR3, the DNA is TGTGCCAGCAGCTTAGGTCCGGGAAGCTCTGGAAACACCATATATTTT. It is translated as CASSLGPGSSGNTIYF.

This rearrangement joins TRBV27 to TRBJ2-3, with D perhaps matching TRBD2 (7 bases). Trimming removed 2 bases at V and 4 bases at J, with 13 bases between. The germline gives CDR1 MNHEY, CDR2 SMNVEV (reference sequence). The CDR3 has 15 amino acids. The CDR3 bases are TGTGCCAGCAGTTTAGTGGGGGGGCCCTCAGATACGCAGTATTTT. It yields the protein CASSLVGGPSDTQYF.

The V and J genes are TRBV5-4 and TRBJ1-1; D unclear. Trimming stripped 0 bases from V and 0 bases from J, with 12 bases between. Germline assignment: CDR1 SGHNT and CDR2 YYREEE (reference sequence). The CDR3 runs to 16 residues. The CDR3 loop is CASSLGGERVNTEAFF. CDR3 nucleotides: TGTGCCAGCAGCTTGGGCGGGGAGCGGGTGAACACTGAAGCTTTCTTT.

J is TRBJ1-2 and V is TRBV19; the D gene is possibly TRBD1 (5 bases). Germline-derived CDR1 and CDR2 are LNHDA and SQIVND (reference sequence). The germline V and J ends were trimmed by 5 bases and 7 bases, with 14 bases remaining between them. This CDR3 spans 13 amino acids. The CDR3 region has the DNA TGTGCCAGTAGTCTAGCAGGGATAGGTGGCTACACCTTC. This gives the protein CASSLAGIGGYTF.

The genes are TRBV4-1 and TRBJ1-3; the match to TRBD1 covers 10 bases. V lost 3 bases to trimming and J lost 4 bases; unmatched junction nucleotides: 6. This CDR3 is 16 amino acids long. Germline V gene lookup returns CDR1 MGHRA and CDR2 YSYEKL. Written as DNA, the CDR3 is TGCGCCAGCAGCCAGGGACAGGGGACTTACGGAAACACCATATATTTT. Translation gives CASSQGQGTYGNTIYF.

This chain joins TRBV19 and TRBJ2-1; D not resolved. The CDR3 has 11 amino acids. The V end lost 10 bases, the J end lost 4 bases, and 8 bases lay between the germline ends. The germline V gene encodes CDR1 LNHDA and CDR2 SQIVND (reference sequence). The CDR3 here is CATRIYNEQFF. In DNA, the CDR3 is TGTGCCACCAGGATTTACAATGAGCAGTTCTTC.

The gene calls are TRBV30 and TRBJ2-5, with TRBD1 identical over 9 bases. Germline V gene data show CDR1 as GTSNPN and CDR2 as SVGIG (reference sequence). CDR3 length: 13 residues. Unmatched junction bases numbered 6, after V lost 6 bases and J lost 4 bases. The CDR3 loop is CACNRGLGETQYF. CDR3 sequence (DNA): TGTGCCTGTAACAGGGGGCTGGGAGAGACCCAGTACTTC.

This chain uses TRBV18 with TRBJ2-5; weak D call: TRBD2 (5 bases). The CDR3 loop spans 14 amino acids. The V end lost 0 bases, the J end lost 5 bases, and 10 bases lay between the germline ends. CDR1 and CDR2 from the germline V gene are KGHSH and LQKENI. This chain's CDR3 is CASSPPSLAETQYF. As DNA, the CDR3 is TGTGCCAGCTCACCACCTTCGCTAGCCGAGACCCAGTACTTC.

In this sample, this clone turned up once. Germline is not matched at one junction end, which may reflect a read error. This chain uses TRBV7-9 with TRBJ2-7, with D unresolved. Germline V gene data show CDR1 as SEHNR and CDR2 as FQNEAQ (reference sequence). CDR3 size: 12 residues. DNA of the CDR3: TGTTCCAGCTCAACAGTTTCGGACGAGCAGTACTTC. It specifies CSSSTVSDEQYF.

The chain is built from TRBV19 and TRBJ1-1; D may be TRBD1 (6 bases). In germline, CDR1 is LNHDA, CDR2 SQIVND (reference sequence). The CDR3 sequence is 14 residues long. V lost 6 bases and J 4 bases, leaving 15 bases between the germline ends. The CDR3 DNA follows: TGTGCCAGTAGAGACGGACAGTGGGGCACTGAAGCTTTCTTT. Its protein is CASRDGQWGTEAFF.

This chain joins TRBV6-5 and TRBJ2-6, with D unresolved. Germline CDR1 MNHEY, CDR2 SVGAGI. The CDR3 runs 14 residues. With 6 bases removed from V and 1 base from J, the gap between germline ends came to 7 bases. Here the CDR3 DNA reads TGTGCCAGCAGCCAGATATCTGGGGCCAACGTCCTGACTTTC. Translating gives CASSQISGANVLTF.

The CDR3 region has the DNA TGTGCAAGTCGCCCTCAAGATCCAGACAGAACCAGGAGCAATCAGCCCCAGCATTTT. It codes for CASRPQDPDRTRSNQPQHF. The chain is built from TRBV12-2 and TRBJ1-5; no check of the table's D call, TRBD1, against the DNA was made. TRBV12-2 is recorded as a pseudogene. The CDR3 contains 19 residues.

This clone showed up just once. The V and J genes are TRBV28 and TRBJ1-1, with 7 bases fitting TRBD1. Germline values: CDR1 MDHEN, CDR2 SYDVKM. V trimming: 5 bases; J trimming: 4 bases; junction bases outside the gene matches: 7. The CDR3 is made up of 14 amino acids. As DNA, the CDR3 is TGTGCCAGCAGTCCAGACAGGGAAACCACTGAAGCTTTCTTT. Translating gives CASSPDRETTEAFF. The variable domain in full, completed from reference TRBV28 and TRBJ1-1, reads DVKVTQSSRYLVKRTGEKVFLECVQDMDHENMFWYRQDPGLGLRLIYFSYDVKMKEKGDIPEGYSVSREKKERFSLILESASTNQTSMYLCASSPDRETTEAFFGQGTRLTVV.